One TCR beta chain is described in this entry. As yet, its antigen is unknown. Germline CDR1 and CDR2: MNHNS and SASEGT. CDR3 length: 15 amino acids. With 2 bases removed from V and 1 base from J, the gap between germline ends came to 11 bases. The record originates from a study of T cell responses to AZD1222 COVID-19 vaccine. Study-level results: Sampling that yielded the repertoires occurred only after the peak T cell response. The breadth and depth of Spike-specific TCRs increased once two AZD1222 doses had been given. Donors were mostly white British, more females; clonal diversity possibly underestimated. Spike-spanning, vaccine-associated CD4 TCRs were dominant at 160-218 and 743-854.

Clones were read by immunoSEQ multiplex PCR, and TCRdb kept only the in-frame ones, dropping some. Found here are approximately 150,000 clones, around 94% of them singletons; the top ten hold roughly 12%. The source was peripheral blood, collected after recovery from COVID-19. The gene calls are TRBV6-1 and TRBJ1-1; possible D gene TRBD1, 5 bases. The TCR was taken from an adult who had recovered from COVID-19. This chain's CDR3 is CASSESGAPNTEAFF. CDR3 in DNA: TGTGCCAGCAGTGAATCCGGGGCTCCGAACACTGAAGCTTTCTTT.